The 21 T cell receptor beta chains in this list originate from one sample, sequenced in a study of blood T cells in healthy people across ages (dated by TCRdb to the mid-2010s). The method was 5' RACE. The sequencer listed for this sample is Illumina HiSeq 2500. A second PCR of 7 to 11 cycles was performed with a sample-barcoded 5' primer and a J-beta primer mix. TCRdb cleaned the public reads at Q25 with fastp, built clones with MiXCR and kept in-frame beta chains. Every distinct CDR3 protein forms one entry, paired with its most common genes and DNA. A total of roughly 900,000 distinct CDR3 sequences appear in this sample, around 48% of them only once. Around 15% of the sample is taken by the ten largest. Sequencing used blood. All receptors derive from a man aged 25 to 40 in good health.

V usage is TRBV5-1 and J usage is TRBJ2-7, with D possibly TRBD2 on 5 matching bases. Looked up from germline, CDR1 is SGHRS and CDR2 is YFSETQ. The CDR3 runs to 15 residues. V dropped 0 bases and J dropped 1 base, with 11 bases sitting between them. The CDR3 DNA reads as TGCGCCAGCAGCTTGGGAGGGTCCAAGTCCTACGAGCAGTACTTC. Translating it yields CASSLGGSKSYEQYF. The variable domain in full, completed from reference TRBV5-1 and TRBJ2-7, reads KAGVTQTPRYLIKTRGQQVTLSCSPISGHRSVSWYQQTPGQGLQFLFEYFSETQRNKGNFPGRFSGRQFSNSRSEMNVSTLELGDSALYLCASSLGGSKSYEQYFGPGTRLTVT.

This clonotype occurred many times. This chain links TRBV5-1 with TRBJ2-7, with a tentative D call TRBD1 (5 bases). This CDR3 contains 14 residues. Trimming shortened V by 7 bases and J by 2 bases, and 16 bases separated the two germline ends. CDR1 and CDR2 (germline): SGHRS, YFSETQ. The CDR3 protein is CASGETAGTYEQYF. CDR3 nucleotides: TGCGCCAGCGGCGAGACGGCAGGGACCTACGAGCAGTACTTC.

The table lists this clonotype with a few counts. CDR3: CSARLWTNEKLFF. CDR3 DNA sequence: TGCAGTGCTAGATTGTGGACTAATGAAAAACTGTTTTTT. J is TRBJ1-4 and V is TRBV20-1, with D uncertain. V dropped 2 bases and J dropped 2 bases, with 6 bases sitting between them. The germline V gene has CDR1 DFQATT and CDR2 SNEGSKA (reference sequence). The CDR3 spans 13 residues.

The V call is TRBV12-3 or TRBV12-4, the J call TRBJ2-7; D might be TRBD1 (5 bases). The CDR3 totals 13 residues. Trimming cost V 4 bases and J 6 bases, with 13 bases left between them. Written as DNA, the CDR3 is TGTGCCAGCAGTTCCGAAAGACAGCGCGAGCAGTACTTC. Amino acids: CASSSERQREQYF.

This clonotype was observed once. The chain uses TRBV7-9 and TRBJ2-1; D is tentatively TRBD1 or TRBD2 (6 bases each). V dropped 6 bases and J dropped 0 bases, with 15 bases sitting between them. Germline loops: CDR1 SEHNR, CDR2 FQNEAQ (reference sequence). The CDR3 length is 16 residues. CDR3 residues: CASSELGGGSYNEQFF. In DNA, the CDR3 is TGTGCCAGCAGTGAGCTAGGAGGGGGCTCCTACAATGAGCAGTTCTTC.

CDR3 in DNA: TGTGCCAGCAGCTGGGGTGGGGGAGTCTACAATGAGCAGTTCTTC. Residues: CASSWGGGVYNEQFF. V gene TRBV7-2 combines with J gene TRBJ2-1; possibly TRBD1 or TRBD2 for D (5 bases each). Trimming left V 4 bases short and J 3 bases short, with 13 bases between. In germline, CDR1 is SGHTA, CDR2 FQGNSA. The CDR3 consists of 15 residues.

The chain recombines TRBV14 with TRBJ2-3; no clear D. CDR1 and CDR2 from the germline V gene are SGHDN and FVKESK. The CDR3 spans 13 residues. Trimming cost V 3 bases and J 5 bases, with 9 bases left between them. CDR3 coding DNA: TGTGCCAGCAGCCACCCCTTTGGAGATACGCAGTATTTT. Translation: CASSHPFGDTQYF. The full variable domain, rest sourced from reference TRBV14 and TRBJ2-3, is EAGVTQFPSHSVIEKGQTVTLRCDPISGHDNLYWYRRVMGKEIKFLLHFVKESKQDESGMPNNRFLAERTGGTYSTLKVQPAELEDSGVYFCASSHPFGDTQYFGPGTRLTVL.

V gene TRBV5-1 combines with J gene TRBJ2-5, with D possibly being TRBD1 (7 bases). This CDR3 region has 16 residues. The germline V gene encodes CDR1 SGHRS and CDR2 YFSETQ. The germline V and J ends were trimmed by 9 bases and 11 bases, with 32 bases remaining between them. The DNA of the CDR3 is TGCGCCACCCGGACAGGAGCGGGCGAGACCTACAATGAGCAGTACTTC. This encodes CATRTGAGETYNEQYF. The full variable domain, rest sourced from reference TRBV5-1 and TRBJ2-5, is KAGVTQTPRYLIKTRGQQVTLSCSPISGHRSVSWYQQTPGQGLQFLFEYFSETQRNKGNFPGRFSGRQFSNSRSEMNVSTLELGDSALYLCATRTGAGETYNEQYFGPGTRLLVL.

The rearrangement joins TRBV9 to TRBJ2-5, with 8 bases identical to TRBD1. The CDR3 is 16 amino acids. Trimming at V came to 0 bases and at J to 5 bases, leaving 9 bases not matched to a gene. CDR1 is SGDLS, CDR2 YYNGEE, per germline. The CDR3 DNA reads TGTGCCAGCAGCGTAGACACGGACAGGGAAGTGGAGACCCAGTACTTC. Its protein is CASSVDTDREVETQYF.

This clonotype was seen a handful of times. The chain recombines TRBV6-2 or TRBV6-3 with TRBJ2-1; 7 nucleotides line up with TRBD1. CDR1 MNHEY and CDR2 SVGEGT come from the germline V gene. J lost 8 bases, V lost 4 bases, and 20 bases had no gene match. The CDR3 sequence is 18 residues long. The chain's CDR3 is CASSLPTLDRVYGDEQFF. In DNA form, the CDR3 reads TGTGCCAGCAGTTTACCAACCCTCGACAGGGTGTATGGCGATGAGCAGTTCTTC.

This clonotype was observed many times. The chain links TRBV27 to TRBJ1-2; 7 bases agree with TRBD1. Germline CDR1 is MNHEY and CDR2 is SMNVEV (reference sequence). Germline trimming cut 4 bases from V and 6 bases from J; bases unmatched to any gene: 2. This CDR3 is built from 12 residues. The DNA of the CDR3 is TGTGCCAGCAGTTCACAGGGGAATGGCTACACCTTC. This encodes CASSSQGNGYTF.

J is TRBJ2-5 and V is TRBV7-2, with 8 bases lining up with TRBD1. The germline CDR1 and CDR2 sequences are SGHTA and FQGNSA. J gave up 11 bases and V 1 base, and 21 bases lay outside the gene matches. This CDR3 region has 18 residues. CDR3 nucleotide sequence: TGTGCCAGCAGCTTAGGTTTAGGGTCGGGACAGGCATACAATGAGCAGTACTTC. The encoded protein is CASSLGLGSGQAYNEQYF. Based on the CDR3 plus reference TRBV7-2 and TRBJ2-5, the full variable domain is GAGVSQSPSNKVTEKGKDVELRCDPISGHTALYWYRQSLGQGLEFLIYFQGNSAPDKSGLPSDRFSAERTGGSVSTLTIQRTQQEDSAVYLCASSLGLGSGQAYNEQYFGPGTRLLVL.

Only a few counts were recorded for this clonotype. CDR3 residues: CASSLDEGFFYEQYF. CDR3 DNA: TGTGCCAGCAGCTTAGATGAGGGGTTCTTCTACGAGCAGTACTTC. This chain links TRBV7-6 with TRBJ2-7; the D gene could be TRBD1 or TRBD2 (5 bases each). The germline V and J ends were trimmed by 1 base and 3 bases, with 13 bases remaining between them. Germline V gene lookup returns CDR1 SGHVS and CDR2 FNYEAQ. CDR3 length: 15 residues.

Turning to this clonotype: One end of the junction is discordant with germline, which a read error may explain. The chain combines TRBV29-1 with TRBJ2-3; 9 bases match TRBD2. Germline assignment: CDR1 SQVTM and CDR2 ANQGSEA. The CDR3 length is 15 residues. The CDR3 DNA follows: TGCAGCGCACTGACTAGCGGCTACCTTACAGATGCGCAGTATTTT. The encoded protein is CSALTSGYLTDAQYF.

This chain joins TRBV30 and TRBJ2-3, with 13 nucleotides matching TRBD2. Germline CDR1 GTSNPN, CDR2 SVGIG (reference sequence). J lost 4 bases, V lost 0 bases, and 4 bases had no gene match. The CDR3 loop spans 16 amino acids. This CDR3 reads CAWSVGLAGDPDTQYF. CDR3 coding DNA: TGTGCCTGGAGTGTCGGACTAGCGGGGGATCCAGATACGCAGTATTTT.

This clonotype was seen a few times. This chain connects TRBV20-1 to TRBJ2-1, with 11 bases lining up with TRBD2. The V gene end was trimmed by 7 bases and the J gene end by 6 bases; junction bases not matched to a gene: 11. CDR3 length: 15 amino acids. Germline V gives CDR1 DFQATT, CDR2 SNEGSKA (reference sequence). CDR3 DNA sequence: TGCAGTGGAGATAGCGGGGGGGCGATAAGCAATGAGCAGTTCTTC. Translated, it gives CSGDSGGAISNEQFF.

The genes are TRBV7-9 and TRBJ2-7, with 11 bases aligning to TRBD1. The length of the CDR3 is 15 residues. With 4 bases clipped from V and 6 bases from J, the junction kept 8 bases outside the gene matches. Germline CDR1 reads SEHNR; CDR2 reads FQNEAQ (reference sequence). As DNA, the CDR3 is TGTGCCAGCAGCTCCGGACAGGGGGCGAAACGCGAGCAGTACTTC. This translates into CASSSGQGAKREQYF. Filled out from reference TRBV7-9 and TRBJ2-7, the complete variable domain reads DTGVSQNPRHKITKRGQNVTFRCDPISEHNRLYWYRQTLGQGPEFLTYFQNEAQLEKSRLLSDRFSAERPKGSFSTLEIQRTEQGDSAMYLCASSSGQGAKREQYFGPGTRLTVT.

This chain joins TRBV28 and TRBJ2-3; TRBD1 matches 11 bases. The CDR3 consists of 16 residues. The germline CDR1 and CDR2 sequences are MDHEN and SYDVKM. The junction had 12 bases not matched to a gene; V was cut back by 6 bases and J by 7 bases. CDR3 sequence (DNA): TGTGCCAGCAGCCTTCTGGGACAGGGGGTCGAAAATACGCAGTATTTT. Translation gives CASSLLGQGVENTQYF.

This clonotype was recorded a few times. CDR3 sequence reads: CSVEDSADFYGYTF. The CDR3 DNA reads as TGCAGCGTTGAAGACTCGGCCGATTTCTATGGCTACACCTTC. The chain combines TRBV29-1 with TRBJ1-2; D gene ambiguous. The CDR3 spans 14 residues. The germline gives CDR1 SQVTM, CDR2 ANQGSEA. V was clipped by 0 bases and J by 4 bases, with 12 bases between them.

This rearrangement joins TRBV27 to TRBJ2-5; perhaps TRBD1 as D (5 bases). CDR3 length: 15 amino acids. V was pared by 0 bases and J by 11 bases, with 19 bases between. Germline V CDR1 and CDR2: MNHEY, SMNVEV (reference sequence). The CDR3 bases are TGTGCCAGCAGTTTATCGCCGAGACAGTTCTATGAGCAGTACTTC. Encoded protein: CASSLSPRQFYEQYF.

The V gene is TRBV10-2, the J gene TRBJ2-7; tentatively, D is TRBD2 (5 bases). The end of the DNA aligns better with TRBJ2-4, so the J call may be wrong. This CDR3 has 17 residues. Germline CDR1 reads WSHSY; CDR2 reads SAAADI. The CDR3 spells CASSESPRGLGRNIQYF. In DNA, the CDR3 is TGCGCCAGCAGTGAAAGTCCCAGAGGGTTGGGTAGAAACATTCAGTACTTC.